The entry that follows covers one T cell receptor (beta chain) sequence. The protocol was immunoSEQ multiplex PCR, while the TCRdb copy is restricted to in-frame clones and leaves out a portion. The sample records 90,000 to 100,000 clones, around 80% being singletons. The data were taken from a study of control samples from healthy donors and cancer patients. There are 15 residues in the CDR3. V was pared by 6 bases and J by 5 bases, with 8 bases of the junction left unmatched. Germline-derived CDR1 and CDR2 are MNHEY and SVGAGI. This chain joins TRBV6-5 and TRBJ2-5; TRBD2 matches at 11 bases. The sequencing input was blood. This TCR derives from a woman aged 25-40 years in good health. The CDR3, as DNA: TGTGCCAGCAGCGGAGTAGTAGCGGGGGGGGAGACCCAGTACTTC. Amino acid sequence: CASSGVVAGGETQYF.